A few counts support the clone carrying this TCR beta chain. No antigen is known for it. A universal primer site was created by template switching, with the cDNA bearing unique molecular identifiers. One entry per CDR3 protein results from TCRdb running MiXCR on the 5' RACE reads. The sample yields some 600,000 distinct CDR3 sequences, roughly 6.6% seen once. The sample comes from a study of identical twins. Overall study findings and caveats: The models systematically underestimated how much out-of-frame TCR alpha was shared in monozygotic twins.

This CDR3 is 13 amino acids long. Between the trimmed V and J ends, which lost 7 bases and 8 bases, there was a span of 17 bases. These data were also reused for a study on yellow fever vaccine responses in identical twins.

This receptor was taken from a woman in her late teens or twenties in good health. The chain joins TRBV12-3 or TRBV12-4 to TRBJ1-2, with a tentative D call TRBD1 (5 bases). The sequenced sample was PBMCs. CDR3 sequence: CASTTPGGVGYTF. The CDR3 DNA is TGTGCCAGCACCACCCCTGGAGGGGTCGGCTACACCTTC.